This T cell receptor (beta chain) was obtained from a study of blood T cell repertoires in COVID-19. Study background: Sites in the United States, Italy and Spain provided acute and convalescent COVID-19 samples. Sources were T cells, B-cell-depleted T cells, or PBMCs; the material itself was cDNA or gDNA.

As processed by the authors: Reference gene primer amplification in the assay estimated nucleated cell counts. Produced via immunoSEQ multiplex PCR; TCRdb's table is partial and in-frame only. D and trimming were read from the DNA, whereas the V and J calls and clone size are those reported in that table. This sample has fewer than 200,000 clones, with roughly 87% found just once. This clone appeared a single time. The CDR3 spans 15 residues. Germline V gene sequence: CDR1 LGHNA, CDR2 YSLEER. Trimming removed 4 bases at V and 0 bases at J, with 13 bases between. This clonotype was obtained from a woman aged 45-59 years with acute or convalescent COVID-19. Sequences were obtained from peripheral blood. V usage is TRBV4-3 and J usage is TRBJ2-7; tentatively, D is TRBD2 (5 bases). The DNA of the CDR3 is TGCGCCAGCAGCCCCTCAGCGGCTGGCTCCTACGAGCAGTACTTC. This gives the protein CASSPSAAGSYEQYF.